The clone carrying this T cell receptor beta chain was recorded a few times. This sample is drawn from a study of T cells after yellow fever vaccination. TCRdb re-analysed the 5' RACE reads in MiXCR, keeping a single row per CDR3 protein. The table includes about 550,000 distinct CDR3 sequences, roughly 21% detected once. The CDR3 covers 13 residues. The germline V and J ends were trimmed by 6 bases and 3 bases, with 9 bases remaining between them. The TCR sequence derives from a man in his thirties or forties who received the YFV17D yellow fever vaccine. This chain uses TRBV12-3 or TRBV12-4 with TRBJ2-1; unclear D gene. The material was PBMCs, obtained 15 days after the yellow fever booster vaccination. The CDR3 DNA reads TGTGCCAGCAGCCAACAAAGCTACAATGAGCAGTTCTTC. Residues: CASSQQSYNEQFF.